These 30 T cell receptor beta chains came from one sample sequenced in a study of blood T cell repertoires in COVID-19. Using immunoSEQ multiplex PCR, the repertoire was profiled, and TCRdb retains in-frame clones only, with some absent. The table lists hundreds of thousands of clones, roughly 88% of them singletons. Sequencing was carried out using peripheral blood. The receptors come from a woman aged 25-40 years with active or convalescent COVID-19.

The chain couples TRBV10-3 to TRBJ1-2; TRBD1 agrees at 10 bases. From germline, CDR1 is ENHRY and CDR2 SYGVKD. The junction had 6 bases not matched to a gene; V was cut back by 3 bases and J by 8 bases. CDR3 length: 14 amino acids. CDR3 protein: CAISDPGTGEGYTF. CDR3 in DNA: TGTGCCATCAGTGACCCCGGGACAGGGGAAGGCTACACCTTC.

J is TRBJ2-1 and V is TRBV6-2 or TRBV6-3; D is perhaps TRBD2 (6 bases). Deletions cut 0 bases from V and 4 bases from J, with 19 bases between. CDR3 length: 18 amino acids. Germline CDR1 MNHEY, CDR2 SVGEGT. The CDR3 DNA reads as TGTGCCAGCAGTTACTCCGCTGACCGTCCGGGACTTTACAATGAGCAGTTCTTC. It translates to CASSYSADRPGLYNEQFF.

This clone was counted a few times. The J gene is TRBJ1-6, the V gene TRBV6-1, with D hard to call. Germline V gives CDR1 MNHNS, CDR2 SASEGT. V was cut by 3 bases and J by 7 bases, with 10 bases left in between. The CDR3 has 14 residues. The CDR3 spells CASSEQQINSPLHF. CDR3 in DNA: TGTGCCAGCAGTGAGCAACAGATAAATTCACCCCTCCACTTT.

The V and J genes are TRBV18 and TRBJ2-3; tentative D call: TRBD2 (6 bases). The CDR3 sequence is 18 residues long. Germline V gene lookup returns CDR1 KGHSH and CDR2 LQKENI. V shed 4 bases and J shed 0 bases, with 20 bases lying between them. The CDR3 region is CASSLAVLADTSTDTQYF. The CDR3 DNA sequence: TGTGCCAGCTCACTTGCGGTACTAGCTGACACAAGCACAGATACGCAGTATTTT.

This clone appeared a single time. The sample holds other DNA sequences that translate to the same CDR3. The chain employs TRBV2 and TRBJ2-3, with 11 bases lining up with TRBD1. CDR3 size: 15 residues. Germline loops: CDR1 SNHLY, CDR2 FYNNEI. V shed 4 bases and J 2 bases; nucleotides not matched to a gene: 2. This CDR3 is CASSGGQGATDTQYF. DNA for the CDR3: TGTGCCAGCAGTGGCGGACAGGGGGCCACAGATACGCAGTATTTT.

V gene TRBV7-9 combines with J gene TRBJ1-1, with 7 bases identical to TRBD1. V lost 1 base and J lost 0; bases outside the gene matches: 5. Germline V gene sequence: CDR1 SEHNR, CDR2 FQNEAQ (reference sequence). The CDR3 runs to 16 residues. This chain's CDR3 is CASSLGDSSMNTEAFF. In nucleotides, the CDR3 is TGTGCCAGCAGCTTAGGGGACAGTTCCATGAACACTGAAGCTTTCTTT.

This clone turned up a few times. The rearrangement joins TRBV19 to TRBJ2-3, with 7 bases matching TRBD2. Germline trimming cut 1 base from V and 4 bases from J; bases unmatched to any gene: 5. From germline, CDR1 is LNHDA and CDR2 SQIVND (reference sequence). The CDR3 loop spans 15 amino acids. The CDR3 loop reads CASSIGFAGADTQYF. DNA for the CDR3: TGTGCCAGTAGTATAGGTTTCGCGGGGGCAGATACGCAGTATTTT. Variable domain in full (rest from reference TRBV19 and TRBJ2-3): DGGITQSPKYLFRKEGQNVTLSCEQNLNHDAMYWYRQDPGQGLRLIYYSQIVNDFQKGDIAEGYSVSREKKESFPLTVTSAQKNPTAFYLCASSIGFAGADTQYFGPGTRLTVL.

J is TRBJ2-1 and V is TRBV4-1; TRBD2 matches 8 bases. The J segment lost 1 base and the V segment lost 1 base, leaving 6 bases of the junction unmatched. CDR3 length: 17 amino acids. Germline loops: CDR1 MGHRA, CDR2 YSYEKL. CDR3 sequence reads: CASSQVGPSGSYNEQFF. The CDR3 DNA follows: TGCGCCAGCAGCCAAGTGGGTCCTAGCGGGTCCTACAATGAGCAGTTCTTC.

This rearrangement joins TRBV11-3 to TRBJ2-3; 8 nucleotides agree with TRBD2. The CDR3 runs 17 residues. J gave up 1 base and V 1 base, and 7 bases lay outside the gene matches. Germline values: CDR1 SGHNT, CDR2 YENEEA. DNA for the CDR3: TGTGCCAGCAGCTTAGTTCGTGCGGGAGGTGGCACAGATACGCAGTATTTT. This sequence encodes CASSLVRAGGGTDTQYF.

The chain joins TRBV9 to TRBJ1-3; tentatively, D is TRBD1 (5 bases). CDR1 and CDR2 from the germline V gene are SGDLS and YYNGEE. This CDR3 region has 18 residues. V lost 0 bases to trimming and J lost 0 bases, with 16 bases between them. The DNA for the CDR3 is TGTGCCAGCAGCGTAGCTCAGACCAGGGATCTCTCTGGAAACACCATATATTTT. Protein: CASSVAQTRDLSGNTIYF.

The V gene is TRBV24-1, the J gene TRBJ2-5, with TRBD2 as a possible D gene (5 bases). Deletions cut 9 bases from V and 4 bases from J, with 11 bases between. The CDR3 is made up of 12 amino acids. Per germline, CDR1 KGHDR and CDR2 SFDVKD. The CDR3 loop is CATGNRGETQYF. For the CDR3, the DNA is TGTGCCACCGGTAATCGGGGAGAGACCCAGTACTTC.

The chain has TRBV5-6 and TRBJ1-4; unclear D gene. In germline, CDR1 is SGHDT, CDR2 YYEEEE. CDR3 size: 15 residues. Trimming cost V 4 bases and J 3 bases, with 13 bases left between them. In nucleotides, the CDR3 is TGTGCCAGCAGCCGCGGAGGATTCTCTAATGAAAAACTGTTTTTT. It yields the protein CASSRGGFSNEKLFF.

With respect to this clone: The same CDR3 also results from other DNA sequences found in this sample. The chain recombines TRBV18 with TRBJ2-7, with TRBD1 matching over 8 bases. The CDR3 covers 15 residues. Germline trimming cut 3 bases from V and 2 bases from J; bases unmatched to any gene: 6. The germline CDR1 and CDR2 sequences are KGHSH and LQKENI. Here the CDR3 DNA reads TGTGCCAGCTCACCTTTAGCAGGGGGCCCCTACGAGCAGTACTTC. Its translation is CASSPLAGGPYEQYF. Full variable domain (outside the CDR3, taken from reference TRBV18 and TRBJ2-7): NAGVMQNPRHLVRRRGQEARLRCSPMKGHSHVYWYRQLPEEGLKFMVYLQKENIIDESGMPKERFSAEFPKEGPSILRIQQVVRGDSAAYFCASSPLAGGPYEQYFGPGTRLTVT.

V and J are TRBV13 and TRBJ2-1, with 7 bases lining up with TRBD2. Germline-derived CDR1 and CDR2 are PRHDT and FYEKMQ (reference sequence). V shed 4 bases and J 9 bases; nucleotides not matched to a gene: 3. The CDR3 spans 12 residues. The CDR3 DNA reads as TGTGCCAGCAGCTCGACTAGCCCTGAGCAGTTCTTC. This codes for CASSSTSPEQFF.

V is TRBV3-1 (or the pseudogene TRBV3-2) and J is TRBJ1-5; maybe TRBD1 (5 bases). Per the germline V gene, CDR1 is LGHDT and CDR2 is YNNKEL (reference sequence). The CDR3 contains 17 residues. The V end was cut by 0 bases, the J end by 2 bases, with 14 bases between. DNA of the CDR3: TGTGCCAGCAGCCAAGATATAAGGGGCGAGGGCAATCAGCCCCAGCATTTT. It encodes CASSQDIRGEGNQPQHF.

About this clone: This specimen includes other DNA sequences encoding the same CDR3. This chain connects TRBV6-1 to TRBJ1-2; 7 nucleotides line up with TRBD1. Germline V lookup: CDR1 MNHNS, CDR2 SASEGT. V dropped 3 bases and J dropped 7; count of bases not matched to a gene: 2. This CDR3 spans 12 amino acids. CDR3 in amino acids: CASSEGTVGYTF. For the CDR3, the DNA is TGTGCCAGCAGTGAGGGGACAGTTGGCTACACCTTC.

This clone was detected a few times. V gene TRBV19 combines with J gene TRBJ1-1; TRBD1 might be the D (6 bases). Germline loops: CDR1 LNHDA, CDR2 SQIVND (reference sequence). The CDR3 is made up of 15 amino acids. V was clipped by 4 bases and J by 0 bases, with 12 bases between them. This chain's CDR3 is CASSTRRTVNTEAFF. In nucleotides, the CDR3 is TGTGCCAGTAGTACAAGAAGGACAGTGAACACTGAAGCTTTCTTT.

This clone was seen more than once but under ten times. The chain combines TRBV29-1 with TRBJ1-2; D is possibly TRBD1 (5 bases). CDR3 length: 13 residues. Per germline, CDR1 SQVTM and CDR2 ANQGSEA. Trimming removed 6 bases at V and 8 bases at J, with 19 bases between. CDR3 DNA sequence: TGCAGCGTCCGATTCGCAGGGAACAGCGGCTACACCTTC. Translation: CSVRFAGNSGYTF.

This chain's CDR3 is CASILSGTSGTGELFF. DNA for the CDR3: TGTGCCAGCATCCTCTCCGGGACTAGCGGAACCGGGGAGCTGTTTTTT. The genes are TRBV6-6 and TRBJ2-2; 11 nucleotides agree with TRBD2. The CDR3 contains 16 residues. After removal of 7 bases from V and 5 bases from J, the junction contained 9 bases not matched to a gene. Germline V CDR1 and CDR2: MNHNY, SVGAGI (reference sequence).

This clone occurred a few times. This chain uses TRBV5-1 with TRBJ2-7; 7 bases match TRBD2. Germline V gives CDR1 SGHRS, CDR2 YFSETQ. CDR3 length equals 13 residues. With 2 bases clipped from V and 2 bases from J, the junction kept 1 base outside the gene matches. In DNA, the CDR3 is TGCGCCAGCAGCTTAAGCGGGACCTACGAGCAGTACTTC. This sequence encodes CASSLSGTYEQYF. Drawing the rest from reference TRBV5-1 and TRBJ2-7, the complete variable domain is KAGVTQTPRYLIKTRGQQVTLSCSPISGHRSVSWYQQTPGQGLQFLFEYFSETQRNKGNFPGRFSGRQFSNSRSEMNVSTLELGDSALYLCASSLSGTYEQYFGPGTRLTVT.

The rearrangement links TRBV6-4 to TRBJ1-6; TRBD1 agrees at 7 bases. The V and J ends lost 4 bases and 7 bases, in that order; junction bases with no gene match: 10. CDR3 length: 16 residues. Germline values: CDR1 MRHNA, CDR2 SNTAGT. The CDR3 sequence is CASSVEVAGGNSPLHF. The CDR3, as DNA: TGTGCCAGCAGTGTGGAGGTGGCAGGGGGAAATTCACCCCTCCACTTT.

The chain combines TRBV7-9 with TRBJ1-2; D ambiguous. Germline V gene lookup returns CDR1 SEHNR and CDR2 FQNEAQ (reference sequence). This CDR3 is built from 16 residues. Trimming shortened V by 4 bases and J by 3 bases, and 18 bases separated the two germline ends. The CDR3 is CASSSTRNPADYGYTF. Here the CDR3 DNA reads TGTGCCAGCAGCTCCACTCGGAACCCGGCGGACTATGGCTACACCTTC.

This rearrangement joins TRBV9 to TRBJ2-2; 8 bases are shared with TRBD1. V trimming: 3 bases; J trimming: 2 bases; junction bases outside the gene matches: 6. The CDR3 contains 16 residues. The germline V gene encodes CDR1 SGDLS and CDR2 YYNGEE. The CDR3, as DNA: TGTGCCAGCAGCGCGAGACAGGGGTTAAACACCGGGGAGCTGTTTTTT. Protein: CASSARQGLNTGELFF.

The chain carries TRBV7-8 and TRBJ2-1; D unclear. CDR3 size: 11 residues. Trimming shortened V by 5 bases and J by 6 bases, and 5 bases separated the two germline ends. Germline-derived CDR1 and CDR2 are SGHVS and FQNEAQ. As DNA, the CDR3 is TGTGCCAGCAGCCACTTCAATGAGCAGTTCTTC. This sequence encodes CASSHFNEQFF.

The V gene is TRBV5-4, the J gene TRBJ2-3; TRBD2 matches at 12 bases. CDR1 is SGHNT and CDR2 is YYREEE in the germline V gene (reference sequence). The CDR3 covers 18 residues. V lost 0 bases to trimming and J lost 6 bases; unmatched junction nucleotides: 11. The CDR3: CASSLELRLAGDPDTQYF. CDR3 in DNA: TGTGCCAGCAGCTTGGAACTGAGACTAGCGGGAGACCCGGATACGCAGTATTTT.

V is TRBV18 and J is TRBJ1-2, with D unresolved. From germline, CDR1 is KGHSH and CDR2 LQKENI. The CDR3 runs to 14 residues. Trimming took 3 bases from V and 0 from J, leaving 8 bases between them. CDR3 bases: TGTGCCAGCTCACCCTTTCCGGCTAACTATGGCTACACCTTC. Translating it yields CASSPFPANYGYTF.

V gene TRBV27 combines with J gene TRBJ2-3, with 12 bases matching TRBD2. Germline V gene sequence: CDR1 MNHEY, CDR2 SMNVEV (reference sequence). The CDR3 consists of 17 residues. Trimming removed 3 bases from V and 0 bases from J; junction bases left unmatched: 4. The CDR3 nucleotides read TGTGCCAGCAGTTTGGCTAGCGGGGGGGGGAGCACAGATACGCAGTATTTT. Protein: CASSLASGGGSTDTQYF.

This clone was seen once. The CDR3: CASSLVPGPQHF. CDR3 in DNA: TGTGCCAGCAGCTTGGTACCGGGGCCCCAGCATTTT. The rearrangement joins TRBV5-6 to TRBJ1-5; D is undetermined. Germline V gene sequence: CDR1 SGHDT, CDR2 YYEEEE. This CDR3 is built from 12 residues. V was trimmed by 0 bases and J by 9 bases, leaving 7 bases between them. Based on the CDR3 plus reference TRBV5-6 and TRBJ1-5, the full variable domain is DAGVTQSPTHLIKTRGQQVTLRCSPKSGHDTVSWYQQALGQGPQFIFQYYEEEERQRGNFPDRFSGHQFPNYSSELNVNALLLGDSALYLCASSLVPGPQHFGDGTRLSIL.

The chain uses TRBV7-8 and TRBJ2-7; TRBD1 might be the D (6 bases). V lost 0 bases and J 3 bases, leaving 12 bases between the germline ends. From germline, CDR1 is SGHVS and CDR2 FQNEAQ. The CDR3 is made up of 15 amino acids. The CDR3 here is CASSLAGQGIYEQYF. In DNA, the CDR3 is TGTGCCAGCAGCTTAGCGGGACAAGGTATCTACGAGCAGTACTTC.

The DNA of the CDR3 is TGTGCCAGCAGGGGACAGGGTCCCGGGGAGCTGTTTTTT. Its translation: CASRGQGPGELFF. The chain joins TRBV6-5 to TRBJ2-2; 9 bases line up with TRBD1. The germline V gene has CDR1 MNHEY and CDR2 SVGAGI. The V and J ends lost 6 bases and 6 bases, in that order; junction bases with no gene match: 2. The CDR3 contains 13 residues.